The rows below give T cell receptor beta chains drawn from one sample of a study of cytomegalovirus exposure and HLA in healthy donors. Sequencing was performed with immunoSEQ multiplex PCR; in TCRdb, only in-frame clones are kept and a portion is missing. The sample lists 25,000 to 35,000 clones, less than 55% seen once, with under 2% in the top ten. Sequenced sample: PBMCs. These receptors all come from a woman aged 50 to 60 in good health and CMV-seronegative. Each CDR3 is given with its conserved first and last residue. The D gene is left open where the match is weak. Expanded clones get a size class; other rows say once, few or many, or leave the size out.

V gene: TRBV19
J gene: TRBJ1-1
CDR3 length: 14
D gene: TRBD1
clone size: -
CDR3 protein: CASSIDRGATEAFF
CDR3 DNA: TGTGCCAGTAGTATTGACAGGGGTGCCACTGAAGCTTTCTTT

V gene: TRBV5-1
J gene: TRBJ1-1
CDR3 length: 16
D gene: -
clone size: -
CDR3 protein: CASSLINTGKNTEAFF
CDR3 DNA: TGCGCCAGCAGCTTGATTAATACAGGGAAGAACACTGAAGCTTTCTTT

V gene: TRBV5-5
J gene: TRBJ1-3
CDR3 length: 15
D gene: TRBD1
clone size: few
CDR3 protein: CASSSRTGTGNTIYF
CDR3 DNA: TGTGCCAGCAGCTCGAGGACAGGGACTGGAAACACCATATATTTT

V gene: TRBV28
J gene: TRBJ2-2
CDR3 length: 15
D gene: TRBD2
clone size: -
CDR3 protein: CASSFARGGTGELFF
CDR3 DNA: TGTGCCAGCAGTTTCGCACGGGGAGGGACCGGGGAGCTGTTTTTT

V gene: TRBV7-2
J gene: TRBJ1-5
CDR3 length: 15
D gene: -
clone size: -
CDR3 protein: CASSLVSGIGQPQHF
CDR3 DNA: TGTGCCAGCAGCTTAGTATCGGGAATCGGTCAGCCCCAGCATTTT

V gene: TRBV27
J gene: TRBJ2-5
CDR3 length: 14
D gene: -
clone size: -
CDR3 protein: CASSFRGSQETQYF
CDR3 DNA: TGTGCCAGCAGTTTTAGGGGTTCGCAAGAGACCCAGTACTTC

V gene: TRBV7-2
J gene: TRBJ2-1
CDR3 length: 13
D gene: -
clone size: -
CDR3 protein: CASSLMRYNEQFF
CDR3 DNA: TGTGCCAGCAGCTTAATGAGGTACAATGAGCAGTTCTTC

V gene: TRBV2
J gene: TRBJ1-4
CDR3 length: 14
D gene: TRBD1
clone size: -
CDR3 protein: CASSDQGQGEKLFF
CDR3 DNA: TGTGCCAGCAGTGATCAAGGACAGGGGGAAAAACTGTTTTTT

V gene: TRBV19
J gene: TRBJ1-1
CDR3 length: 14
D gene: TRBD1
clone size: -
CDR3 protein: CASSPQDRGTEAFF
CDR3 DNA: TGTGCCAGTAGTCCCCAGGACAGGGGGACTGAAGCTTTCTTT

V gene: TRBV30
J gene: TRBJ1-2
CDR3 length: 13
D gene: TRBD1
clone size: -
CDR3 protein: CAWKGTAYYGYTF
CDR3 DNA: TGTGCCTGGAAGGGGACAGCCTACTATGGCTACACCTTC

V gene: TRBV29-1
J gene: TRBJ2-2
CDR3 length: 13
D gene: TRBD1
clone size: -
CDR3 protein: CSVNRGTAGELFF
CDR3 DNA: TGCAGCGTGAACAGGGGTACCGCCGGGGAGCTGTTTTTT

V gene: TRBV11-2
J gene: TRBJ1-3
CDR3 length: 14
D gene: TRBD1
clone size: few
CDR3 protein: CASSMTGAGNTIYF
CDR3 DNA: TGTGCCAGCAGCATGACAGGGGCCGGAAACACCATATATTTT

V gene: TRBV6-1
J gene: TRBJ1-1
CDR3 length: 13
D gene: TRBD1
clone size: -
CDR3 protein: CASQGTGRTEAFF
CDR3 DNA: TGTGCCAGCCAGGGGACAGGGCGGACTGAAGCTTTCTTT

V gene: TRBV15
J gene: TRBJ1-1
CDR3 length: 13
D gene: -
clone size: few
CDR3 protein: CATSRGQGTEAFF
CDR3 DNA: TGTGCCACCAGCAGGGGACAAGGCACTGAAGCTTTCTTT

V gene: TRBV6-6
J gene: TRBJ2-1
CDR3 length: 13
D gene: -
clone size: few
CDR3 protein: CASTTRAYNEQFF
CDR3 DNA: TGTGCCAGCACCACTAGGGCCTACAATGAGCAGTTCTTC

V gene: TRBV27
J gene: TRBJ1-6
CDR3 length: 20
D gene: -
clone size: -
CDR3 protein: CASSLGGLSGLSSYNSPLHF
CDR3 DNA: TGTGCCAGCAGTTTGGGGGGACTATCGGGACTAAGCTCCTATAATTCACCCCTCCACTTT

V gene: TRBV7-3
J gene: TRBJ2-2
CDR3 length: 15
D gene: -
clone size: once
CDR3 protein: CASSSGQGYTGELFF
CDR3 DNA: TGTGCCAGCAGCTCGGGACAAGGTTACACCGGGGAGCTGTTTTTT

V gene: TRBV5-1
J gene: TRBJ1-1
CDR3 length: 16
D gene: -
clone size: few
CDR3 protein: CASSLDGGIMNTEAFF
CDR3 DNA: TGCGCCAGCAGCTTGGACGGGGGGATTATGAACACTGAAGCTTTCTTT

V gene: TRBV19
J gene: TRBJ2-7
CDR3 length: 15
D gene: -
clone size: few
CDR3 protein: CASRAPSSLGDEQYF
CDR3 DNA: TGTGCCAGTAGGGCCCCTAGCAGCCTCGGAGACGAGCAGTACTTC

V gene: TRBV7-9
J gene: TRBJ2-5
CDR3 length: 15
D gene: TRBD1
clone size: few
CDR3 protein: CASSFPSGGQETQYF
CDR3 DNA: TGTGCCAGCAGCTTCCCTTCAGGGGGACAAGAGACCCAGTACTTC

V gene: TRBV9
J gene: TRBJ2-3
CDR3 length: 14
D gene: -
clone size: -
CDR3 protein: CASSVMALLDTQYF
CDR3 DNA: TGTGCCAGCAGCGTAATGGCCTTATTGGATACGCAGTATTTT

V gene: TRBV28
J gene: TRBJ2-1
CDR3 length: 19
D gene: TRBD2
clone size: few
CDR3 protein: CASRGPGLAGGHSYNEQFF
CDR3 DNA: TGTGCCAGCAGGGGTCCGGGACTAGCGGGAGGACACTCCTACAATGAGCAGTTCTTC

V gene: TRBV19
J gene: TRBJ1-5
CDR3 length: 13
D gene: TRBD1
clone size: -
CDR3 protein: CASSGTVIQPQHF
CDR3 DNA: TGTGCCAGTAGTGGGACAGTAATACAGCCCCAGCATTTT

V gene: TRBV12-2
J gene: TRBJ1-2
CDR3 length: 12
D gene: -
clone size: -
CDR3 protein: CASKSGRGGYTF
CDR3 DNA: TGTGCAAGTAAGAGCGGCCGGGGTGGCTACACCTTC

V gene: TRBV27
J gene: TRBJ1-2
CDR3 length: 12
D gene: -
clone size: -
CDR3 protein: CASRPPGGGYTF
CDR3 DNA: TGTGCCAGCAGACCCCCGGGGGGTGGCTACACCTTC

V gene: TRBV2
J gene: TRBJ1-2
CDR3 length: 14
D gene: -
clone size: -
CDR3 protein: CASSEVQAQYGYTF
CDR3 DNA: TGTGCCAGCAGTGAAGTGCAGGCCCAGTATGGCTACACCTTC

V gene: TRBV9
J gene: TRBJ1-2
CDR3 length: 13
D gene: -
clone size: -
CDR3 protein: CASSATGIKGYTF
CDR3 DNA: TGTGCCAGCAGCGCTACAGGGATAAAAGGCTACACCTTC

V gene: TRBV2
J gene: TRBJ2-3
CDR3 length: 14
D gene: TRBD2
clone size: few
CDR3 protein: CASRERETTDTQYF
CDR3 DNA: TGTGCCAGCAGAGAGCGGGAGACCACAGATACGCAGTATTTT

V gene: TRBV11-1
J gene: TRBJ2-5
CDR3 length: 12
D gene: -
clone size: -
CDR3 protein: CASSLRGETQYF
CDR3 DNA: TGTGCCAGCAGCTTAAGGGGGGAGACCCAGTACTTC

V gene: TRBV7-9
J gene: TRBJ2-5
CDR3 length: 12
D gene: -
clone size: -
CDR3 protein: CSSSPYQETQYF
CDR3 DNA: TGTTCCAGCAGCCCGTACCAAGAGACCCAGTACTTC

V gene: TRBV30
J gene: TRBJ2-7
CDR3 length: 13
D gene: TRBD1
clone size: -
CDR3 protein: CAWNLQGAREQYF
CDR3 DNA: TGTGCCTGGAACCTCCAGGGGGCGAGGGAGCAGTACTTC

V gene: TRBV18
J gene: TRBJ1-1
CDR3 length: 11
D gene: -
clone size: -
CDR3 protein: CASSTGTEAFF
CDR3 DNA: TGTGCCAGCTCAACTGGGACAGAAGCTTTCTTT

V gene: TRBV14
J gene: TRBJ2-5
CDR3 length: 17
D gene: TRBD2
clone size: -
CDR3 protein: CASSQEPSGGKKETQYF
CDR3 DNA: TGTGCCAGCAGCCAAGAGCCGAGCGGGGGTAAAAAAGAGACCCAGTACTTC

V gene: TRBV29-1
J gene: TRBJ2-3
CDR3 length: 14
D gene: TRBD1
clone size: few
CDR3 protein: CSVDGTGGGDTQYF
CDR3 DNA: TGCAGCGTCGACGGGACAGGGGGAGGGGATACGCAGTATTTT

V gene: TRBV5-5
J gene: TRBJ1-5
CDR3 length: 15
D gene: TRBD1
clone size: few
CDR3 protein: CASSGGQGANQPQHF
CDR3 DNA: TGTGCCAGCAGCGGGGGACAGGGCGCTAATCAGCCCCAGCATTTT

V gene: TRBV6-6
J gene: TRBJ1-2
CDR3 length: 12
D gene: -
clone size: -
CDR3 protein: CASTKDSYGYTF
CDR3 DNA: TGTGCCAGCACTAAAGACAGCTATGGCTACACCTTC

V gene: TRBV27
J gene: TRBJ2-4
CDR3 length: 15
D gene: -
clone size: once
CDR3 protein: CASSLFAATKNIQYF
CDR3 DNA: TGTGCCAGCAGTTTATTTGCGGCAACCAAAAACATTCAGTACTTC

V gene: TRBV2
J gene: TRBJ1-5
CDR3 length: 15
D gene: TRBD1
clone size: few
CDR3 protein: CASSGQGSENQPQHF
CDR3 DNA: TGTGCCAGCAGTGGACAGGGGTCCGAGAATCAGCCCCAGCATTTT

V gene: TRBV6-6
J gene: TRBJ1-1
CDR3 length: 14
D gene: -
clone size: -
CDR3 protein: CASSFRVLNTEAFF
CDR3 DNA: TGTGCCAGCAGCTTCAGGGTTCTGAACACTGAAGCTTTCTTT

V gene: TRBV7-9
J gene: TRBJ1-2
CDR3 length: 13
D gene: TRBD1
clone size: -
CDR3 protein: CASSLGTGGGYTF
CDR3 DNA: TGTGCCAGCAGCCTCGGGACAGGGGGTGGCTACACCTTC